The 27 T cell receptor beta chains reported below all come from one sample, sequenced in a study of cytomegalovirus exposure and HLA in healthy donors. Method: immunoSEQ multiplex PCR; TCRdb's copy keeps in-frame clones and lacks some. The sample contains fewer than 250,000 clones, around four fifths of which appear only once. The sequencing sample was made of PBMCs. The origin of the receptors is a woman between 18 and 30 years old in good health and CMV-seronegative.

V usage is TRBV7-9 and J usage is TRBJ2-7; weak D call: TRBD2 (7 bases). There are 16 residues in the CDR3. Germline V CDR1 and CDR2: SEHNR, FQNEAQ (reference sequence). With 4 bases removed from V and 3 bases from J, the gap between germline ends came to 19 bases. The CDR3 DNA sequence: TGTGCCAGCAGCTATCAAAGGCAGGGGACTATCTACGAGCAGTACTTC. It yields the protein CASSYQRQGTIYEQYF.

The chain recombines TRBV29-1 with TRBJ1-1; unclear D gene. In germline, CDR1 is SQVTM, CDR2 ANQGSEA. This CDR3 region has 12 residues. Trimming removed 3 bases from V and 0 bases from J, with 5 bases in between. The CDR3 coding sequence is TGCAGCGTTGACCCACTGAACACTGAAGCTTTCTTT. Translated: CSVDPLNTEAFF.

This clone was seen a single time. The gene calls are TRBV27 and TRBJ2-7; TRBD1 might be the D (6 bases). Trimming pared 5 bases from V and 1 base from J, leaving 15 bases between. In germline, CDR1 is MNHEY, CDR2 SMNVEV (reference sequence). This CDR3 has 15 residues. The CDR3 DNA is TGTGCCAGCAGTGCCCCAGGGGTTTGGTCCTACGAGCAGTACTTC. Protein: CASSAPGVWSYEQYF.

The V gene is TRBV28, the J gene TRBJ1-4; a possible D gene is TRBD1 (5 bases). The V end lost 4 bases, the J end lost 8 bases, and 20 bases lay between the germline ends. Germline lookup yields CDR1 MDHEN and CDR2 SYDVKM. The CDR3 has 16 residues. The CDR3 is CASSSPSGTRNEKLFF. Here the CDR3 DNA reads TGTGCCAGCAGTTCACCCTCCGGGACCCGGAACGAAAAACTGTTTTTT.

V usage is TRBV30 and J usage is TRBJ1-4, with TRBD1 as a possible D gene (5 bases). This CDR3 spans 14 amino acids. Germline V gene sequence: CDR1 GTSNPN, CDR2 SVGIG (reference sequence). The ends were cut back, 2 bases at V and 8 bases at J, with 15 bases in the middle. This CDR3 is CAWSFGGGLEKLFF. The CDR3 DNA follows: TGTGCCTGGAGTTTCGGGGGGGGACTCGAAAAACTGTTTTTT.

The genes are TRBV4-2 and TRBJ1-1; D might be TRBD1 (5 bases). Germline V gene sequence: CDR1 LGHNA, CDR2 YNFKEQ. V lost 4 bases, J lost 3 bases, and 12 bases lay in between. The CDR3 length is 14 residues. The CDR3 is CASSRGDVDTEAFF. Written as DNA, the CDR3 is TGTGCCAGCAGCCGAGGGGATGTCGACACTGAAGCTTTCTTT.

The chain is built from TRBV25-1 and TRBJ1-1; 10 positions agree with TRBD1. Germline V gene data show CDR1 as MGHDK and CDR2 as SYGVNS. Trimming cost V 3 bases and J 4 bases; bases outside gene matches: 8. CDR3 size: 16 residues. The DNA of the CDR3 is TGTGCCAGCAGTGATAGTCTGGGACAGGGGACCACTGAAGCTTTCTTT. Amino acids: CASSDSLGQGTTEAFF.

The rearrangement joins TRBV27 to TRBJ2-7, with 9 nucleotides matching TRBD1. Unmatched junction bases numbered 11, after V lost 5 bases and J lost 9 bases. The CDR3 loop spans 14 amino acids. Germline-derived CDR1 and CDR2 are MNHEY and SMNVEV (reference sequence). The CDR3 loop is CASSLTGTGKGQYF. The DNA for the CDR3 is TGTGCCAGCAGTCTTACCGGGACAGGGAAGGGGCAGTACTTC.

The rearrangement joins TRBV2 to TRBJ1-2; D remains ambiguous. The CDR3 length is 15 residues. Germline CDR1 is SNHLY and CDR2 is FYNNEI. V lost 7 bases to trimming and J lost 2 bases, with 17 bases between them. The CDR3 nucleotides read TGTGCCAGCATTGCGAGCGGGGAAAGAAACTATGGCTACACCTTC. Encoded protein: CASIASGERNYGYTF. Filled out from reference TRBV2 and TRBJ1-2, the complete variable domain reads EPEVTQTPSHQVTQMGQEVILRCVPISNHLYFYWYRQILGQKVEFLVSFYNNEISEKSEIFDDQFSVERPDGSNFTLKIRSTKLEDSAMYFCASIASGERNYGYTFGSGTRLTVV.

V usage is TRBV4-2 and J usage is TRBJ1-4; a possible D gene is TRBD1 (5 bases). There are 13 residues in the CDR3. V gave up 3 bases and J gave up 12 bases, with 14 bases separating them. Germline CDR1 is LGHNA and CDR2 is YNFKEQ. The CDR3 sequence is CASSQATEGELFF. The CDR3 bases are TGTGCCAGCAGCCAGGCCACGGAAGGGGAACTGTTTTTT.

CDR3 loop: CASRAGTGFYEQYF. CDR3 bases: TGTGCCTCTCGAGCCGGGACAGGGTTTTACGAGCAGTACTTC. The rearrangement joins TRBV30 to TRBJ2-7; 9 bases agree with TRBD1. The V gene's germline CDR1 is GTSNPN and CDR2 SVGIG (reference sequence). The CDR3 sequence is 14 residues long. V lost 7 bases and J lost 4; bases outside the gene matches: 11. Based on the CDR3 plus reference TRBV30 and TRBJ2-7, the full variable domain is SQTIHQWPATLVQPVGSPLSLECTVEGTSNPNLYWYRQAAGRGLQLLFYSVGIGQISSEVPQNLSASRPQDRQFILSSKKLLLSDSGFYLCASRAGTGFYEQYFGPGTRLTVT.

This clone has only a few counts. The chain recombines TRBV5-1 with TRBJ2-3; perhaps TRBD1 as D (6 bases). V shed 7 bases and J shed 2 bases, with 11 bases lying between them. The CDR3 consists of 13 residues. In germline, CDR1 is SGHRS, CDR2 YFSETQ. The chain's CDR3 is CASGTRNTDTQYF. The CDR3 coding sequence is TGCGCCAGCGGGACAAGAAACACAGATACGCAGTATTTT.

This chain uses TRBV6-1 with TRBJ2-1, with 8 bases identical to TRBD2. Germline V gene sequence: CDR1 MNHNS, CDR2 SASEGT. The CDR3 runs to 14 residues. V lost 8 bases and J lost 3; bases outside the gene matches: 6. The CDR3 region has the DNA TGTGCCAGCCAGGAGCGGGAGTACTACAATGAGCAGTTCTTC. Amino acids: CASQEREYYNEQFF.

The CDR3: CASSLYPGRGIYGYTF. CDR3 DNA sequence: TGTGCCAGCAGTTTATACCCGGGGAGGGGAATCTATGGCTACACCTTC. The rearrangement uses TRBV28 and TRBJ1-2; perhaps TRBD1 as D (5 bases). Germline CDR1 and CDR2: MDHEN and SYDVKM. The CDR3 is 16 residues long. V lost 1 base to trimming and J lost 4 bases, with 16 bases between them.

This clone was detected only once. The genes are TRBV29-1 and TRBJ1-1, with D uncertain. The germline V gene has CDR1 SQVTM and CDR2 ANQGSEA. V was pared by 3 bases and J by 1 base, with 6 bases between. The CDR3 sequence is 12 residues long. CDR3 sequence (DNA): TGCAGCGTTGACCCGGCGAACACTGAAGCTTTCTTT. Protein sequence: CSVDPANTEAFF.

The genes are TRBV6-6 and TRBJ1-5; D uncertain. The CDR3 length is 14 residues. Trimming took 2 bases from V and 0 from J, leaving 5 bases between them. Germline V lookup: CDR1 MNHNY, CDR2 SVGAGI (reference sequence). The CDR3 DNA reads as TGTGCCAGCAGTTACCTGAGTAGCAATCAGCCCCAGCATTTT. It codes for CASSYLSSNQPQHF.

This chain uses TRBV27 with TRBJ2-2; the D gene could be TRBD1 or TRBD2 (7 bases each). The V gene lost 7 bases and the J gene lost 1 base, with 19 bases spanning the gap. Germline V gene lookup returns CDR1 MNHEY and CDR2 SMNVEV (reference sequence). The length of the CDR3 is 17 residues. Here the CDR3 DNA reads TGTGCCAGCAACTTCCGAGGGGGGGACAGGAACACCGGGGAGCTGTTTTTT. This codes for CASNFRGGDRNTGELFF.

This chain uses TRBV7-6 with TRBJ2-7, with D perhaps being TRBD1 or TRBD2 (5 bases each). V was trimmed by 4 bases and J by 4 bases, leaving 23 bases between them. There are 17 residues in the CDR3. From germline, CDR1 is SGHVS and CDR2 FNYEAQ. In DNA, the CDR3 is TGTGCCAGCAGCTCCCTCCGGGACGGGTCGAACTCATACGAGCAGTACTTC. Its translation is CASSSLRDGSNSYEQYF.

This clone has only one observation. This chain connects TRBV11-2 to TRBJ2-7, with D perhaps TRBD1 or TRBD2 (5 bases each). CDR1 and CDR2 from the germline V gene are SGHAT and FQNNGV. The V end was cut by 0 bases, the J end by 4 bases, with 13 bases between. CDR3 size: 15 residues. This chain's CDR3 is CASSLDLGAGYEQYF. The CDR3 DNA is TGTGCCAGCAGCTTAGATCTCGGGGCAGGGTACGAGCAGTACTTC.

The V and J genes are TRBV5-1 and TRBJ1-4, with D tentatively TRBD1 (5 bases). This CDR3 spans 15 amino acids. Between the trimmed V and J ends, which lost 4 bases and 3 bases, there was a span of 13 bases. Germline V gene sequence: CDR1 SGHRS, CDR2 YFSETQ. The CDR3: CASSEGLQSNEKLFF. The CDR3, as DNA: TGCGCCAGCAGCGAGGGACTGCAGTCTAATGAAAAACTGTTTTTT.

The rearrangement links TRBV28 to TRBJ2-7; TRBD2 matches at 8 bases. V was pared by 4 bases and J by 6 bases, with 11 bases of the junction left unmatched. Germline CDR1 and CDR2: MDHEN and SYDVKM. This CDR3 is 15 amino acids long. Here the CDR3 DNA reads TGTGCCAGCAGTTACATGGCGGGGGGAAGCGTCGAGCAGTACTTC. It specifies CASSYMAGGSVEQYF. The full variable domain, in which reference TRBV28 and TRBJ2-7 provide the parts outside the CDR3, is DVKVTQSSRYLVKRTGEKVFLECVQDMDHENMFWYRQDPGLGLRLIYFSYDVKMKEKGDIPEGYSVSREKKERFSLILESASTNQTSMYLCASSYMAGGSVEQYFGPGTRLTVT.

The chain is built from TRBV4-1 and TRBJ2-7, with D unresolved. Germline CDR1 and CDR2: MGHRA and YSYEKL. V lost 0 bases and J 5 bases, leaving 5 bases between the germline ends. This CDR3 contains 12 residues. In DNA, the CDR3 is TGCGCCAGCAGCCAAGAAAATAACGAGCAGTACTTC. Amino acids: CASSQENNEQYF.

The sample holds one count of this clone. The chain couples TRBV30 to TRBJ2-5; D not resolved. V was cut by 7 bases and J by 2 bases, with 14 bases left in between. Germline V CDR1 and CDR2: GTSNPN, SVGIG (reference sequence). This CDR3 contains 13 residues. The CDR3 region is CASSPGPQETQYF. For the CDR3, the DNA is TGTGCCTCCTCCCCCGGCCCTCAAGAGACCCAGTACTTC.

The chain recombines TRBV6-5 with TRBJ2-7; D is unresolved. The V and J ends lost 1 base and 7 bases respectively, with 5 bases between them. This CDR3 has 11 residues. Looked up from germline, CDR1 is MNHEY and CDR2 is SVGAGI. The CDR3 DNA sequence: TGTGCCAGCAGTTACTACGGGGAGCAGTACTTC. Residues: CASSYYGEQYF.

This clone was picked up one time. The gene calls are TRBV30 and TRBJ1-4; the match to TRBD1 covers 7 bases. The germline gives CDR1 GTSNPN, CDR2 SVGIG (reference sequence). This CDR3 has 13 amino acids. V was clipped by 5 bases and J by 4 bases; unmatched bases: 4. CDR3 in amino acids: CAWEGQFNEKLFF. The CDR3 nucleotides are TGTGCCTGGGAGGGACAGTTTAATGAAAAACTGTTTTTT.

The rearrangement links TRBV7-9 to TRBJ1-2; no clear D gene. Germline assignment: CDR1 SEHNR and CDR2 FQNEAQ (reference sequence). The CDR3 loop spans 14 amino acids. Trimming pared 4 bases from V and 3 bases from J, leaving 12 bases between. The DNA for the CDR3 is TGTGCCAGCAGCTCAGTAACAGTCCACTATGGCTACACCTTC. Translation: CASSSVTVHYGYTF.

This rearrangement joins TRBV2 to TRBJ2-3; D unresolved. V shed 5 bases and J shed 0 bases, with 9 bases lying between them. This CDR3 comprises 14 residues. Germline loops: CDR1 SNHLY, CDR2 FYNNEI. DNA for the CDR3: TGTGCCAGCAGTCAAGAGACAAGCACAGATACGCAGTATTTT. It specifies CASSQETSTDTQYF.